A single sample gave rise to the 16 T cell receptor beta chains below, sequenced in a study of control samples from healthy donors and cancer patients (TCRdb year 2020). Libraries were prepared through the immunoSEQ multiplex PCR assay. Drawn from immuneACCESS, this table holds only the in-frame rearrangements with V and J called that TCRdb kept. Clones are partly lost; checked studies trace under half to an unresolved V gene and leave the rest unexplained. This sample is represented by about 69,000 clones; more than 75% of them were singletons. About 3.1% of the sample is held by the ten biggest clonotypes. The sample was PBMCs. These TCRs come from a woman between 50 and 59 years old with lung cancer.

The chain joins TRBV27 to TRBJ2-5; no firm D call. With 6 bases removed from V and 3 bases from J, the gap between germline ends came to 5 bases. The CDR3 extends over 11 amino acids. Germline CDR1 MNHEY, CDR2 SMNVEV (reference sequence). The CDR3 protein is CASRAEETQYF. The CDR3 nucleotides are TGTGCCAGCAGGGCGGAAGAGACCCAGTACTTC.

The chain combines TRBV27 with TRBJ1-5; 12 bases are a match to TRBD1. Trimming took 5 bases from V and 7 from J; bases not matched to a gene: 15. Germline CDR1 reads MNHEY; CDR2 reads SMNVEV (reference sequence). The CDR3 runs 18 residues. CDR3 residues: CASSPHIGGTGGEQPQHF. In DNA form, the CDR3 reads TGTGCCAGCAGTCCGCATATCGGGGGGACAGGGGGCGAACAGCCCCAGCATTTT.

This sequence joins TRBV28 and TRBJ1-2, with 7 bases lining up with TRBD1. Germline trimming cut 9 bases from V and 8 bases from J; bases unmatched to any gene: 6. This CDR3 comprises 11 residues. Germline V gene sequence: CDR1 MDHEN, CDR2 SYDVKM. Here the CDR3 reads CASEGARGYTF. DNA of the CDR3: TGTGCCAGTGAGGGGGCGCGAGGCTACACCTTC.

The V call is TRBV6-4, the J call TRBJ2-7; the D call may be TRBD1 or TRBD2 (6 bases each). V was shortened by 2 bases and J by 7 bases, with 12 bases between the two germline ends. Germline V gene sequence: CDR1 MRHNA, CDR2 SNTAGT. This CDR3 comprises 13 residues. CDR3 in DNA: TGTGCCAGCAGTGACGAACAGGGAGGAGAGCAGTACTTC. Residues: CASSDEQGGEQYF.

V is TRBV27 and J is TRBJ1-1, with 7 bases that match TRBD1. V was clipped by 4 bases and J by 6 bases; unmatched bases: 5. CDR1 is MNHEY, CDR2 SMNVEV, per germline (reference sequence). The CDR3 is 13 residues long. DNA for the CDR3: TGTGCCAGCAGTTCCAGACAGGGTTCTGAAGCTTTCTTT. Protein product: CASSSRQGSEAFF.

This clone was recorded a few times. The chain joins TRBV27 to TRBJ2-7; D gene unclear. This CDR3 contains 10 residues. V lost 4 bases to trimming and J lost 2 bases, with 0 bases between them. Germline V gene data show CDR1 as MNHEY and CDR2 as SMNVEV (reference sequence). The chain's CDR3 is CASSSYEQYF. CDR3 DNA: TGTGCCAGCAGTTCCTACGAGCAGTACTTC.

This clone appeared once. The chain couples TRBV9 to TRBJ1-1, with D uncertain. Trimming removed 0 bases at V and 3 bases at J, with 6 bases between. Germline CDR1 SGDLS, CDR2 YYNGEE. The length of the CDR3 is 13 residues. This CDR3 reads CASSVAPDTEAFF. The DNA for the CDR3 is TGTGCCAGCAGCGTAGCTCCGGACACTGAAGCTTTCTTT.

CDR3 residues: CASSLGNSLYNNRGRAFF. CDR3 coding DNA: TGTGCCAGCAGCTTGGGTAATTCCTTATATAATAACAGGGGACGAGCTTTCTTT. V gene TRBV7-2 combines with J gene TRBJ1-1, with 7 bases aligning to TRBD1. The germline V gene encodes CDR1 SGHTA and CDR2 FQGNSA. This CDR3 comprises 18 residues. Trimming took 3 bases from V and 10 from J; bases not matched to a gene: 23.

The chain joins TRBV5-1 to TRBJ2-5, with 8 positions matching TRBD1. CDR3 size: 15 residues. V trimming: 0 bases; J trimming: 4 bases; junction bases outside the gene matches: 5. Germline values: CDR1 SGHRS, CDR2 YFSETQ. The CDR3 reads CASSLEGQGRETQYF. CDR3 coding DNA: TGCGCCAGCAGCTTGGAAGGACAGGGCAGAGAGACCCAGTACTTC.

V is TRBV5-6 and J is TRBJ1-3; D gene ambiguous. V lost 4 bases to trimming and J lost 5 bases, with 13 bases between them. Per germline, CDR1 SGHDT and CDR2 YYEEEE. This CDR3 has 14 amino acids. CDR3 in amino acids: CASSALNQRNTIYF. CDR3 nucleotides: TGTGCCAGCAGCGCTCTAAACCAGAGAAACACCATATATTTT.

This clone was observed a single time. The chain has TRBV29-1 and TRBJ2-7, with 7 positions matching TRBD1. With V trimmed by 7 bases and J by 2 bases, 5 bases remained unmatched. The CDR3 contains 12 residues. Germline CDR1 reads SQVTM; CDR2 reads ANQGSEA. CDR3 nucleotide sequence: TGCAGCGGCCGGGACAGCACCTACGAGCAGTACTTC. It encodes CSGRDSTYEQYF.

The chain is built from TRBV6-5 and TRBJ1-6, with TRBD1 matching over 8 bases. CDR1 and CDR2 from the germline V gene are MNHEY and SVGAGI. V lost 2 bases, J lost 14 bases, and 5 bases stayed unmatched. The length of the CDR3 is 13 residues. CDR3 in amino acids: CASSYRDRQTLHF. The CDR3 region has the DNA TGTGCCAGCAGTTACAGGGACAGGCAGACCCTCCACTTT.

The chain is built from TRBV5-5 and TRBJ2-7; tentative D call: TRBD2 (5 bases). There are 13 residues in the CDR3. Germline lookup yields CDR1 SGHKS and CDR2 YYEKEE (reference sequence). Trimming took off 2 bases at V and 0 bases at J, with 6 bases between the two ends. The CDR3 is CASSFRDSYEQYF. DNA of the CDR3: TGTGCCAGCAGCTTCCGGGACTCCTACGAGCAGTACTTC.

The CDR3 reads CASSLGVTPNSPLHF. The DNA of the CDR3 is TGTGCCAGCAGCTTAGGCGTCACCCCTAATTCACCCCTCCACTTT. V usage is TRBV11-2 and J usage is TRBJ1-6; D call uncertain. This CDR3 has 15 residues. The V and J ends lost 1 base and 6 bases respectively, with 10 bases between them. Germline V gives CDR1 SGHAT, CDR2 FQNNGV.

The chain carries TRBV10-1 and TRBJ2-1, with no clear D. CDR1 is WNHNN and CDR2 is SYGVQD in the germline V gene (reference sequence). V lost 6 bases and J 4 bases, leaving 10 bases between the germline ends. This CDR3 contains 13 residues. CDR3 protein: CASSRFVYNEQFF. The CDR3 region has the DNA TGCGCCAGCAGCAGATTTGTATACAATGAGCAGTTCTTC.

This clone was seen only a few times. The gene calls are TRBV6-2 or TRBV6-3 and TRBJ1-5; TRBD1 might be the D (6 bases). With 1 base removed from V and 8 bases from J, the gap between germline ends came to 9 bases. The V gene's germline CDR1 is MNHEY and CDR2 SVGEGT. There are 13 residues in the CDR3. CDR3 bases: TGTGCCAGCAGTTACTACAGGGACGAGCCCCAGCATTTT. It is translated as CASSYYRDEPQHF.